Listed here are 14 T cell receptor beta chains from one sample, sequenced in a study of blood T cell repertoires in COVID-19. The repertoire was sequenced with immunoSEQ multiplex PCR; TCRdb's copy has only in-frame clones and lacks some. The sample lists a few hundred thousand clones; roughly 90% were seen once. The source material was peripheral blood. These TCRs come from a man aged 45-65 years with acute or convalescent COVID-19.

V and J are TRBV11-2 and TRBJ2-7, with a tentative D call TRBD1 (5 bases). The CDR3 loop spans 16 amino acids. Germline values: CDR1 SGHAT, CDR2 FQNNGV. V lost 4 bases to trimming and J lost 9 bases, with 25 bases between them. The CDR3 here is CASSSQDGRGLFVQYF. CDR3 DNA sequence: TGTGCCAGCAGCTCCCAAGATGGTAGGGGTTTATTCGTGCAGTACTTC.

The chain couples TRBV5-1 to TRBJ2-7; 7 nucleotides match TRBD1. Germline V lookup: CDR1 SGHRS, CDR2 YFSETQ. The CDR3 is made up of 15 amino acids. Trimming cost V 1 base and J 6 bases; bases outside gene matches: 10. The CDR3 here is CASSLTGTAPPEQYF. The CDR3 DNA follows: TGCGCCAGCAGCTTGACCGGGACAGCTCCCCCCGAGCAGTACTTC.

J is TRBJ1-2 and V is TRBV5-5, with D possibly TRBD1 on 5 matching bases. The V end was cut by 0 bases, the J end by 2 bases, with 8 bases between. The CDR3 consists of 14 residues. From germline, CDR1 is SGHKS and CDR2 YYEKEE (reference sequence). The CDR3 sequence: CASSLARGNYGYTF. In nucleotides, the CDR3 is TGTGCCAGCAGCTTGGCGCGGGGGAACTATGGCTACACCTTC.

This chain uses TRBV11-2 with TRBJ1-5, with D perhaps TRBD1 (5 bases). The CDR3 spans 15 residues. V lost 5 bases and J 3 bases, leaving 14 bases between the germline ends. The germline V gene encodes CDR1 SGHAT and CDR2 FQNNGV. The DNA for the CDR3 is TGTGCCAGCAGCCTGGGGGGAAGCTCCAATCAGCCCCAGCATTTT. Its translation: CASSLGGSSNQPQHF.

This rearrangement joins TRBV6-5 to TRBJ2-7; a weak D match, TRBD1 (6 bases). CDR1 and CDR2 (germline): MNHEY, SVGAGI. CDR3 length equals 14 residues. V dropped 6 bases and J dropped 2 bases, with 14 bases sitting between them. The CDR3 protein is CASRPPGVPYEQYF. CDR3 sequence (DNA): TGTGCCAGCAGACCACCAGGGGTTCCCTACGAGCAGTACTTC.

This clone has more than one count but fewer than ten. J is TRBJ2-7 and V is TRBV27, with D possibly matching TRBD2 (5 bases). V shed 8 bases and J shed 2 bases, with 13 bases lying between them. Germline lookup yields CDR1 MNHEY and CDR2 SMNVEV (reference sequence). This CDR3 comprises 13 residues. CDR3 in amino acids: CASGERAPYEQYF. The CDR3 DNA sequence: TGTGCCAGCGGCGAGAGGGCGCCCTACGAGCAGTACTTC.

The chain carries TRBV5-6 and TRBJ1-5; possibly TRBD1 for D (6 bases). The ends were cut back, 3 bases at V and 5 bases at J, with 12 bases in the middle. This CDR3 has 14 residues. CDR1 and CDR2 (germline): SGHDT, YYEEEE. The CDR3 sequence: CASSWNRVDQPQHF. DNA for the CDR3: TGTGCCAGCAGCTGGAACAGGGTCGATCAGCCCCAGCATTTT.

The rearrangement uses TRBV29-1 and TRBJ2-7; a weak D match, TRBD2 (5 bases). Trimming took off 8 bases at V and 6 bases at J, with 14 bases between the two ends. The CDR3 covers 11 residues. Germline loops: CDR1 SQVTM, CDR2 ANQGSEA. The DNA of the CDR3 is TGCAGCTTCCTACGGGGAAGCGAGCAGTACTTC. It is translated as CSFLRGSEQYF.

This chain links TRBV30 with TRBJ2-7; TRBD1 might be the D (5 bases). CDR1 is GTSNPN and CDR2 is SVGIG in the germline V gene (reference sequence). The CDR3 is made up of 11 amino acids. V lost 1 base, J lost 7 bases, and 8 bases lay in between. For the CDR3, the DNA is TGTGCCTGGAGTGAAGGGGTAGAGCAGTACTTC. Its protein is CAWSEGVEQYF.

This chain links TRBV18 with TRBJ2-3; D call uncertain. V lost 3 bases and J lost 2, with 9 bases in between. Germline V lookup: CDR1 KGHSH, CDR2 LQKENI. This CDR3 spans 14 amino acids. Written as DNA, the CDR3 is TGTGCCAGCTCACCTTCAACCTACACAGATACGCAGTATTTT. Translated: CASSPSTYTDTQYF.

This chain uses TRBV6-5 with TRBJ1-6; D call uncertain. V was pared by 6 bases and J by 8 bases, with 11 bases between. Per the germline V gene, CDR1 is MNHEY and CDR2 is SVGAGI. The length of the CDR3 is 13 residues. In DNA, the CDR3 is TGTGCCAGCAGCCGTGAATCGGATTCACCCCTCCACTTT. It yields the protein CASSRESDSPLHF.

This chain links TRBV9 with TRBJ2-3, with D perhaps TRBD1 (5 bases). Per germline, CDR1 SGDLS and CDR2 YYNGEE. The length of the CDR3 is 15 residues. The germline V and J ends were trimmed by 4 bases and 4 bases, with 16 bases remaining between them. The CDR3 coding sequence is TGTGCCAGCAGCCCCCAGGGTAGGGTCCCAGATACGCAGTATTTT. Translating it yields CASSPQGRVPDTQYF.

Here the CDR3 reads CASSSGGAESTGKLFF. The CDR3 nucleotides read TGTGCCAGCAGCTCCGGTGGGGCAGAGAGTACGGGAAAACTGTTTTTT. This rearrangement joins TRBV5-4 to TRBJ1-4; tentatively, D is TRBD1 (5 bases). The CDR3 spans 16 residues. V was shortened by 3 bases and J by 10 bases, with 22 bases between the two germline ends. Germline-derived CDR1 and CDR2 are SGHNT and YYREEE (reference sequence).

The chain is built from TRBV7-3 and TRBJ2-1, with a weak D call TRBD2 (6 bases). Trimming took 2 bases from V and 1 from J, leaving 9 bases between them. CDR3 size: 15 residues. Germline V gene sequence: CDR1 SGHTA, CDR2 FQGTGA. CDR3 sequence: CASSLALASYNEQFF. The CDR3 region has the DNA TGTGCCAGCAGCTTAGCCCTAGCGTCCTACAATGAGCAGTTCTTC.